By share, the clone carrying this T cell receptor beta chain counts as medium-sized. Antigen specificity is unknown. Specified treatment: 15 Gy SBRT to primary tumor, nephrectomy 4 weeks later. The tumor was a clear cell renal cell carcinoma. CDR3 length: 14 amino acids. V was shortened by 2 bases and J by 7 bases, with 14 bases between the two germline ends. From germline, CDR1 is MNHNS and CDR2 SASEGT. Sequenced by immunoSEQ multiplex PCR; TCRdb stores in-frame clones only, minus some. This table has 15,000 to 20,000 clones, 50% to 70% appearing once. This specimen comes from a study of radiation and T cells in renal cell carcinoma. Whole-study results and caveats: Dominant CDR3 motifs were more common in irradiated tumors than controls. Pretreatment tumor biopsies were lacking, so baseline clonotypes are unknown.

The sequencing here drew on tumor tissue, taken from a patient whose treatment included radiotherapy and nephrectomy. The receptor's source is a man aged 45-65 years with renal cell carcinoma. The chain links TRBV6-1 to TRBJ1-2, with D unclear. CDR3 nucleotide sequence: TGTGCCAGCAGTGAATTGAAAGACCGTGCTGGCTACACCTTC. This sequence encodes CASSELKDRAGYTF.